This TCR beta chain was retrieved from a study of human T cells and chemical hapten exposure. At the level of the study: Upper inner arm skin measuring roughly 2 cm by roughly 2 cm received 2% DPC for sensitization. Study-wide results and caveats: Unchanged with DPC sensitization were TCRs above 1 in 1000 frequency.

The sample holds many counts of this clonotype. Its antigen is not identified. Germline V gene data show CDR1 as SNHLY and CDR2 as FYNNEI. The CDR3 contains 14 residues. The J segment lost 8 bases and the V segment lost 6 bases, leaving 7 bases of the junction unmatched. Time point given: pre-sensitization, week 0. The treatment was: therapeutic diphenylcyclopropenone sensitization with weekly scalp DPC. Non-pregnant alopecia patients aged 18 to 70, suitable for DPC therapy. Individual cDNA molecules had unique molecular identifiers attached to them by the library. MiXCR was run by TCRdb on the RACE reads, yielding one entry per CDR3 protein. The sample holds tens of thousands of distinct CDR3 sequences, about 7.6% seen once.

The clonotype originates from a woman between 45 and 60 years old with alopecia areata. Some clones in this sample may be carry-over from other donors' samples. The sample in question was whole blood, obtained in connection with sensitization to the hapten diphenylcyclopropenone (DPC). The V call is TRBV2, the J call TRBJ2-1; 10 positions match TRBD2. The CDR3 reads CASSRTSGPDEQFF. In nucleotides, the CDR3 is TGTGCCAGCAGCAGGACTAGCGGCCCGGATGAGCAGTTCTTC.